Described below is a single TCR beta chain sequence and its context. Its specificity is not known. The CDR3 length is 14 residues. Germline V CDR1 and CDR2: SGHNT, YYREEE (reference sequence). The trim removed 4 bases at V and 5 bases at J, leaving 6 bases unmatched. This PCR relied on a set of 60 Vbeta primers and 13 Jbeta primers. TCRdb's table, derived via immunoSEQ multiplex PCR, lists solely in-frame clones and lacks some. The sample comprises over 150,000 clones, around 68% of which are singletons, and about 2.5% rests with the top ten. The sample comes from a study of cytomegalovirus exposure and HLA in healthy donors. Findings and caveats of the study: Both high specificity and high sensitivity reportedly marked the classifier's diagnosis of cytomegalovirus status.

The source is a middle-aged woman in good health and CMV-seropositive. Sequencing was carried out using PBMCs. This chain connects TRBV5-4 to TRBJ2-7; 10 nucleotides match TRBD1. This CDR3 reads CASSTGQGPNEQYF. The CDR3 region has the DNA TGTGCCAGCAGCACGGGACAGGGGCCAAACGAGCAGTACTTC.